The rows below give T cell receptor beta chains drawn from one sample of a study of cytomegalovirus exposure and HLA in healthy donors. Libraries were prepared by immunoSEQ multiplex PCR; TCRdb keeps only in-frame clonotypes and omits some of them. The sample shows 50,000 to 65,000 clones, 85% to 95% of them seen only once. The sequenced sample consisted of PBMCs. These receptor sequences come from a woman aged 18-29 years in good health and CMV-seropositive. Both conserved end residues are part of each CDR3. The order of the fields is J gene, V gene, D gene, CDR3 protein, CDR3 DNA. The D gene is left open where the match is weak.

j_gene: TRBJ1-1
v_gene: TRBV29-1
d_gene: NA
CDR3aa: CSPEGEITEAFF
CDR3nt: TGCAGCCCCGAGGGCGAGATCACTGAAGCTTTCTTT

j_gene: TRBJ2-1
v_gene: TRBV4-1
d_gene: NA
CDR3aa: CASSPSAPGDEQFF
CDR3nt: TGCGCCAGCAGCCCATCAGCCCCGGGAGATGAGCAGTTCTTC

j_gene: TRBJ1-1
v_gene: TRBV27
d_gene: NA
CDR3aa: CASSWEGRSTEAFF
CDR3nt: TGTGCCAGCAGTTGGGAGGGGCGATCCACTGAAGCTTTCTTT

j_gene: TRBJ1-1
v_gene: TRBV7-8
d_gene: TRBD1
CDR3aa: CASSSDRAGRAFF
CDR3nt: TGTGCCAGCAGCTCCGACAGGGCCGGTCGGGCTTTCTTT

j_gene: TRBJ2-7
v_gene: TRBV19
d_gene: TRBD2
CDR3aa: CASSMSSGRREQYF
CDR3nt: TGTGCCAGTAGTATGTCTAGCGGGAGGCGGGAGCAGTACTTC

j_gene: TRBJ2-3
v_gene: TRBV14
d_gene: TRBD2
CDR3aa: CASSLTLAGTGRTQYF
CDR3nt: TGTGCCAGCAGCCTCACACTAGCGGGAACGGGTAGAACGCAGTATTTT

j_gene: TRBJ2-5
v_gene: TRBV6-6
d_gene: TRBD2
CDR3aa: CASSNTAGAGETQYF
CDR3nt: TGTGCCAGCAGCAACACAGCGGGAGCGGGTGAGACCCAGTACTTC

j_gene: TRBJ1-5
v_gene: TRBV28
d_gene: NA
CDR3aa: CASTTGGAGTQPQHF
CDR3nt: TGTGCCAGCACCACCGGAGGGGCAGGGACTCAGCCCCAGCATTTT

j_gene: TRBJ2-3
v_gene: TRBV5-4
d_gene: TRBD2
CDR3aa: CASSQREGGDTQYF
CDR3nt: TGTGCCAGCAGCCAGCGGGAGGGGGGTGATACGCAGTATTTT

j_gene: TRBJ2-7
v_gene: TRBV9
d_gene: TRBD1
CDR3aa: CASSAGTGGYEQYF
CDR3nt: TGTGCCAGCTCCGCCGGGACAGGGGGGTACGAGCAGTACTTC

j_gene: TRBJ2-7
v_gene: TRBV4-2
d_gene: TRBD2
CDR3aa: CASSQLAGVSYEQYF
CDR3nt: TGTGCCAGCAGCCAACTAGCGGGAGTATCCTACGAGCAGTACTTC

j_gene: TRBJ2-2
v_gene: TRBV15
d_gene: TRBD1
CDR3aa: CATSRGGQGDTGELFF
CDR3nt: TGTGCCACCAGCAGAGGGGGACAGGGGGACACCGGGGAGCTGTTTTTT

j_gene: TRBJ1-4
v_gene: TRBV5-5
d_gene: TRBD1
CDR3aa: CASSIPGQSNEKLFF
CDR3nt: TGTGCCAGCAGCATCCCGGGACAGTCTAATGAAAAACTGTTTTTT

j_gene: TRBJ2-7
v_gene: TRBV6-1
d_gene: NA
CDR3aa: CASSAYLEPPYEQYF
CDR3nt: TGTGCCAGCAGTGCCTACCTAGAACCCCCCTACGAGCAGTACTTC

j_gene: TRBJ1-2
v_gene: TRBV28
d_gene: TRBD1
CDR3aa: CASSPWDLRGDRDYPGYTF
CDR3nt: TGTGCCAGCAGCCCTTGGGATCTTCGAGGGGACAGGGATTATCCTGGCTACACCTTC

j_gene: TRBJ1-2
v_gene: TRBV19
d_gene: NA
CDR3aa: CASSIVRGEGYTF
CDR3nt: TGTGCCAGTAGTATAGTCCGGGGAGAAGGCTACACCTTC

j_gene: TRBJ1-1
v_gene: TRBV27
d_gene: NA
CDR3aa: CASYPYREDTEAFF
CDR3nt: TGTGCCAGCTATCCTTACAGGGAAGACACTGAAGCTTTCTTT

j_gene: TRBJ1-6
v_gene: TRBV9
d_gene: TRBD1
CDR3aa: CASSVGDRGGNSPLHF
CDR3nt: TGTGCCAGCAGCGTAGGGGACAGGGGAGGCAATTCACCCCTCCACTTT

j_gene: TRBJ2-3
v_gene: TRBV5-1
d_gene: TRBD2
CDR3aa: CASSPQRGGLDTQYF
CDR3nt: TGCGCCAGCAGCCCCCAGCGGGGGGGCTTGGATACGCAGTATTTT

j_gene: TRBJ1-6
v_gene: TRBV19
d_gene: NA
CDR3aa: CASSPPPGAPNSPLHF
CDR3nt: TGTGCCAGTAGTCCCCCTCCAGGGGCCCCGAATTCACCCCTCCACTTT